A selection of T cell receptor beta chains follows, all from one sample in a study of metastatic and nonmetastatic thyroid tumors. TCRdb re-analyzed the PCR reads using MiXCR. This table has about 24,000 clones, roughly a fifth appearing once. The material sequenced was blood. The source is a female donor with papillary thyroid cancer or a benign thyroid nodule (not recorded which). Some clones in this sample may be carry-over from other donors' samples. Both conserved end residues are part of each CDR3. The order of the fields is CDR3 DNA, CDR3 protein, clone size, J gene, V gene, D gene. The D gene is left open where the match is weak. Clone size is not always given. Where it is, it says once, few, many or a class for expanded clones.

TGTGCCAGCACCCACGGAGGGACGGATTATGGCTACACCTTC CASTHGGTDYGYTF - TRBJ1-2 TRBV9 -
TGTGCCAGCAGTTTAGCTGTTGGGACAGCTAAGAATTCACCCCTCCACTTT CASSLAVGTAKNSPLHF many TRBJ1-6 TRBV11-1 TRBD1
TGTGCCAGCCACGGACAGGCGAATCAGCCCCAGCATTTT CASHGQANQPQHF many TRBJ1-5 TRBV12-3/TRBV12-4 TRBD1
TGCAGCGTTGAAGCGGACACAGGAGGGATTAATAATGGCTACACCTTC CSVEADTGGINNGYTF many TRBJ1-2 TRBV29-1 -
TGCGCCAGCAGCTTGGCGAGCCCCGGGGAGCTGTTTTTT CASSLASPGELFF many TRBJ2-2 TRBV5-1 -
TGTGCCAGCAGTTACAGCCCGGACACTGAAGCTTTCTTT CASSYSPDTEAFF medium-sized TRBJ1-1 TRBV6-2/TRBV6-3 -
TGTGGCAGCTCAAGGCATTCGGTGGAGCAGTACTTC CGSSRHSVEQYF - TRBJ2-7 TRBV12-3/TRBV12-4 -
TGTGCCAGCAGTTACTCCACGGGGTGGGACACTGAAGCTTTCTTT CASSYSTGWDTEAFF - TRBJ1-1 TRBV6-5 -
TGTGCCAGCAGCGGGACTAGCGGGAGGACCGGGGAGCTGTTTTTT CASSGTSGRTGELFF many TRBJ2-2 TRBV9 TRBD2
TGCAGTGCTGCTGCCCGACTAGCGGGAGGCAATGAGCAGTTCTTC CSAAARLAGGNEQFF few TRBJ2-1 TRBV20-1 TRBD2
TGTGCCAGCAGTTATACTCGGGACAGGCCCATTGTAGGTGAAAAACTGTTTTTT CASSYTRDRPIVGEKLFF - TRBJ1-4 TRBV6-6 TRBD1
TGTGCCAAACCATGGGTGCTAGCCAAAAACATTCAGTACTTC CAKPWVLAKNIQYF many TRBJ2-4 TRBV19 -
TGTGCCACCAGCTACAAAAAGAATCAGCCCCAGCATTTT CATSYKKNQPQHF many TRBJ1-5 TRBV15 -
TGCGCCAGCAGCTTGGCCCACGTCACTGAAGCTTTCTTT CASSLAHVTEAFF few TRBJ1-1 TRBV5-1 -
TGTGCCAGCAGCTTCGGGCGGACTAGCGGGAACACCTACGAGCAGTACTTC CASSFGRTSGNTYEQYF few TRBJ2-7 TRBV11-2 TRBD2
TGTGCCAGCAGTTTATTTCCCCGGACAGGGGCGAGGACAGATACGCAGTATTTT CASSLFPRTGARTDTQYF many TRBJ2-3 TRBV27 TRBD1
TGCAGCGTTGAAGGTATAGCGGGAGAGTACGAGCAGTACTTC CSVEGIAGEYEQYF many TRBJ2-7 TRBV29-1 TRBD2
TGTGCCAGCAATCGTGCGACCCTTCACACCGGGGAGCTGTTTTTT CASNRATLHTGELFF many TRBJ2-2 TRBV28 -
TGTGCCAGCAGCTTGGTTACGGGGGTCAACACTGAAGCTTTCTTT CASSLVTGVNTEAFF many TRBJ1-1 TRBV5-6 -
TGTGCCAGTAGACGGGCCGGGGCCAGCTCACTCTCTGGAAACACCATATATTTT CASRRAGASSLSGNTIYF - TRBJ1-3 TRBV19 -
TGTGCCAGCAGTCTTCCGGGACAGGTAGCCAAAAACATTCAGTACTTC CASSLPGQVAKNIQYF many TRBJ2-4 TRBV12-3/TRBV12-4 TRBD1
TGTGCCAGCAGACACGACGGAGACAGGGCGGATGGCTACACCTTC CASRHDGDRADGYTF - TRBJ1-2 TRBV6-1 TRBD1
TGTGCCAGCAGCTCGGGACATCTATATGACTACACCTTC CASSSGHLYDYTF many TRBJ1-2 TRBV7-9 -
TGTGCCATCAGTGAAGACCCAACTAATGAAAAACTGTTTTTT CAISEDPTNEKLFF many TRBJ1-4 TRBV10-3 -
TGTGCCTGGAGTGGAGGGACAGGGGGCTTCCTCACTGAAGCTTTCTTT CAWSGGTGGFLTEAFF many TRBJ1-1 TRBV30 TRBD1
TGCAGTGTTCGGGGACTAGCGCACCTCTACGAGCAGTACTTC CSVRGLAHLYEQYF many TRBJ2-7 TRBV20-1 TRBD2
TGTGCCAGCACCACGACCGATTTTTCAGACAATGAGCAGTTCTTC CASTTTDFSDNEQFF many TRBJ2-1 TRBV28 -
TGTGCCAGCAGTCTCAGGAGAGCCAGCTACAATGAGCAGTTCTTC CASSLRRASYNEQFF many TRBJ2-1 TRBV27 -
TGTGCCAGCAGTCCCGTTTATGGGGGAGGGCATACCTACGAGCAGTACTTC CASSPVYGGGHTYEQYF medium-sized TRBJ2-7 TRBV28 TRBD2
TGTGCCAGCAGCTTAGGTACGACAGGGGGCGCCCATGGCTACACCTTC CASSLGTTGGAHGYTF many TRBJ1-2 TRBV11-2 TRBD1
TGTGCCAGCAGTTTAAGGTCACCAGATACGCAGTATTTT CASSLRSPDTQYF many TRBJ2-3 TRBV28 -
TGTGCCAGTGCACCTCCGACAACGTTTGCAGATACGCAGTATTTT CASAPPTTFADTQYF many TRBJ2-3 TRBV6-1 -
TGTGCCAGCAGAGAAAGTCACAGGGTTTACGAGCAGTACTTC CASRESHRVYEQYF - TRBJ2-7 TRBV13 -
TGTGCCAGCAGCTCAATCGGGGGCTGGTACGAGCAGAACTTC CASSSIGGWYEQNF - TRBJ2-7 TRBV7-2 -
TGTGCCAGCAAGAGTTGGCAGCCTGGGGCCAACGTCCTGACTTTC CASKSWQPGANVLTF many TRBJ2-6 TRBV28 -
TGTGCCAGCTCGCCGGGGGCGGGGGCGCGGTACGAGCAGTACTTC CASSPGAGARYEQYF - TRBJ2-7 TRBV18 -
TGTGTCATCAGGCCGGGGGCGGAGACCGGGGAGCTGTTTTTT CVIRPGAETGELFF many TRBJ2-2 TRBV10-3 -
TGCGCCAGCAGCTTGGTGGCGGGGCTTCTCCAAGAGACCCAGTACTTC CASSLVAGLLQETQYF many TRBJ2-5 TRBV5-1 -
TGTGCCACCAGTGCCCGGTCTAGTGGCACAGATACGCAGTATTTT CATSARSSGTDTQYF many TRBJ2-3 TRBV24-1 -
TGTGCCAGCAGCATTGGTAGCACAGATACGCAGTATTTT CASSIGSTDTQYF many TRBJ2-3 TRBV7-3 -